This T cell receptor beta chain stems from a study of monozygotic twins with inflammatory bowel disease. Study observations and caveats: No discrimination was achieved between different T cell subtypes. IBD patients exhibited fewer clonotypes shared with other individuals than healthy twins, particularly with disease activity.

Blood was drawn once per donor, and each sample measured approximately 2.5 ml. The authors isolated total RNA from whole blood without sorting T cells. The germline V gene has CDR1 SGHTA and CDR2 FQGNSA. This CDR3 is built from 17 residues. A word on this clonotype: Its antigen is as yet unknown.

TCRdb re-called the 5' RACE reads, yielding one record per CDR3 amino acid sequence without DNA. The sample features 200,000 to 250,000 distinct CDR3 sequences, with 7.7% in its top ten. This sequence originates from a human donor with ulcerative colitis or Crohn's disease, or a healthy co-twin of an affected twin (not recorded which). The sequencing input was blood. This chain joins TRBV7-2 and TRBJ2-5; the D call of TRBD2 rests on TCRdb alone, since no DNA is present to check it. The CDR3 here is CASSLAPLAGGLETQHF.